One and the same sample provided the 18 T cell receptor beta chains below, sequenced in a study of cytomegalovirus exposure and HLA in healthy donors. PCR primers comprised 60 Vbeta and 13 Jbeta primers. Assay used: immunoSEQ multiplex PCR; TCRdb lists only in-frame clones, some missing. The table records fewer than 200,000 clones, 82% of them present only once. Sequences were obtained from PBMCs. These receptors came from a male donor in good health and CMV-seronegative.

J is TRBJ1-4 and V is TRBV4-3; D ambiguous. The CDR3 spans 15 residues. Trimming cost V 1 base and J 7 bases, with 13 bases left between them. Per the germline V gene, CDR1 is LGHNA and CDR2 is YSLEER. The CDR3 bases are TGCGCCAGCAGCCAAGGTAATGGCGCAGGTGAAAAACTGTTTTTT. Translation gives CASSQGNGAGEKLFF.

This chain uses TRBV18 with TRBJ1-2, with D perhaps TRBD1 (6 bases). The CDR3 contains 15 residues. Per germline, CDR1 KGHSH and CDR2 LQKENI. Deletions cut 5 bases from V and 1 base from J, with 14 bases between. CDR3 in DNA: TGTGCCAGCTCATTCACAGGGAACTATAACTATGGCTACACCTTC. As protein: CASSFTGNYNYGYTF.

The gene calls are TRBV28 and TRBJ2-7; TRBD2 is a possible D gene (6 bases). CDR3 length: 15 residues. Trimming shortened V by 6 bases and J by 4 bases, and 19 bases separated the two germline ends. In germline, CDR1 is MDHEN, CDR2 SYDVKM. CDR3 residues: CASSPGTPSGYEQYF. The CDR3 bases are TGTGCCAGCAGCCCCGGAACTCCAAGCGGGTACGAGCAGTACTTC.

In this sample, this clone turned up once. CDR3 protein: CASSPGTSGSASSYNEQFF. The CDR3, as DNA: TGCGCCAGCAGCCCCGGGACTAGCGGGAGCGCAAGCTCCTACAATGAGCAGTTCTTC. The chain links TRBV5-1 to TRBJ2-1; 14 bases are shared with TRBD2. V was pared by 4 bases and J by 0 bases, with 9 bases of the junction left unmatched. The CDR3 sequence is 19 residues long. Germline V gene data show CDR1 as SGHRS and CDR2 as YFSETQ. Combining the CDR3 with reference TRBV5-1 and TRBJ2-1 gives the whole variable domain KAGVTQTPRYLIKTRGQQVTLSCSPISGHRSVSWYQQTPGQGLQFLFEYFSETQRNKGNFPGRFSGRQFSNSRSEMNVSTLELGDSALYLCASSPGTSGSASSYNEQFFGPGTRLTVL.

This rearrangement joins TRBV5-1 to TRBJ2-2, with 7 nucleotides matching TRBD1. CDR1 is SGHRS, CDR2 YFSETQ, per germline. CDR3 size: 15 residues. With 4 bases clipped from V and 2 bases from J, the junction kept 5 bases outside the gene matches. CDR3 sequence: CASSTGQLNTGELFF. The CDR3 bases are TGCGCCAGCAGCACGGGACAGCTAAACACCGGGGAGCTGTTTTTT.

This clone was detected only once. This chain connects TRBV6-5 to TRBJ2-5; 7 bases are shared with TRBD2. This CDR3 is built from 15 residues. Germline-derived CDR1 and CDR2 are MNHEY and SVGAGI. V shed 6 bases and J 1 base; nucleotides not matched to a gene: 8. The CDR3 sequence: CASRVGDYSQETQYF. Here the CDR3 DNA reads TGTGCCAGCAGGGTCGGGGACTATTCCCAAGAGACCCAGTACTTC.

This chain joins TRBV10-3 and TRBJ1-1; maybe TRBD1 (5 bases). Germline V gene sequence: CDR1 ENHRY, CDR2 SYGVKD. Deletions cut 3 bases from V and 0 bases from J, with 11 bases between. The CDR3 totals 15 residues. The CDR3 coding sequence is TGTGCCATCAGTGATCCGGGACTTATGAACACTGAAGCTTTCTTT. It encodes CAISDPGLMNTEAFF.

This chain connects TRBV30 to TRBJ1-5; 8 nucleotides match TRBD1. This CDR3 has 13 amino acids. V lost 5 bases, J lost 5 bases, and 5 bases stayed unmatched. Germline V gene sequence: CDR1 GTSNPN, CDR2 SVGIG (reference sequence). DNA for the CDR3: TGTGCCTGGGAAGACAGGGGCCATCAGCCCCAGCATTTT. Translation: CAWEDRGHQPQHF.

The chain uses TRBV11-3 and TRBJ2-3; D not resolved. Per germline, CDR1 SGHNT and CDR2 YENEEA. This CDR3 is 14 amino acids long. The V end lost 1 base, the J end lost 7 bases, and 12 bases lay between the germline ends. CDR3 DNA: TGTGCCAGCAGCTTAGGGAGCGCAAGTTATACGCAGTATTTT. As protein: CASSLGSASYTQYF.

The chain links TRBV5-4 to TRBJ2-5; 7 bases align to TRBD2. Judging by the DNA end, TRBJ2-7 fits better; the J call may be wrong. Germline V gives CDR1 SGHNT, CDR2 YYREEE (reference sequence). The CDR3 spans 14 residues. The CDR3 reads CASSPSSGDYEQYF. CDR3 DNA sequence: TGTGCCAGCAGCCCATCTAGCGGAGACTACGAGCAGTACTTC.

This chain joins TRBV13 and TRBJ2-3; a possible D gene is TRBD1 (6 bases). CDR3 size: 14 residues. The germline V and J ends were trimmed by 6 bases and 3 bases, with 13 bases remaining between them. Per germline, CDR1 PRHDT and CDR2 FYEKMQ (reference sequence). The CDR3 spells CASRGTGQTDTQYF. DNA of the CDR3: TGTGCCAGCAGAGGGACGGGACAAACAGATACGCAGTATTTT.

CDR3: CASSIVGGQGSGNTIYF. Written as DNA, the CDR3 is TGTGCCAGCAGCATCGTTGGGGGACAGGGGTCCGGAAACACCATATATTTT. V is TRBV7-9 and J is TRBJ1-3; TRBD1 matches at 10 bases. Trimming at V came to 5 bases and at J to 4 bases, leaving 11 bases not matched to a gene. CDR3 length equals 17 residues. CDR1 is SEHNR, CDR2 FQNEAQ, per germline (reference sequence).

This clone has a handful of counts. This rearrangement joins TRBV6-1 to TRBJ2-5; D perhaps matches TRBD2 (5 bases). Deletions cut 1 base from V and 3 bases from J, with 9 bases between. Germline V gene sequence: CDR1 MNHNS, CDR2 SASEGT. This CDR3 is 14 amino acids long. CDR3 sequence reads: CASSEGLAKETQYF. In nucleotides, the CDR3 is TGTGCCAGCAGTGAAGGGCTAGCCAAAGAGACCCAGTACTTC.

Here the CDR3 reads CASSPRGDRQSGANVLTF. As DNA, the CDR3 is TGTGCCAGCAGCCCCAGGGGGGACAGGCAATCTGGGGCCAACGTCCTGACTTTC. The V gene is TRBV9, the J gene TRBJ2-6; 8 bases are shared with TRBD1. The CDR3 is made up of 18 amino acids. Trimming removed 4 bases from V and 1 base from J; junction bases left unmatched: 10. Germline V gene lookup returns CDR1 SGDLS and CDR2 YYNGEE. Variable domain in full (rest from reference TRBV9 and TRBJ2-6): DSGVTQTPKHLITATGQRVTLRCSPRSGDLSVYWYQQSLDQGLQFLIQYYNGEERAKGNILERFSAQQFPDLHSELNLSSLELGDSALYFCASSPRGDRQSGANVLTFGAGSRLTVL.

The rearrangement links TRBV19 to TRBJ2-7; possibly TRBD1 for D (5 bases). The CDR3 runs to 14 residues. Trimming stripped 2 bases from V and 7 bases from J, with 15 bases between. The germline gives CDR1 LNHDA, CDR2 SQIVND (reference sequence). Written as DNA, the CDR3 is TGTGCCAGTAGTATACTCGCGCAGGGTACGGAGCAGTACTTC. Its protein product is CASSILAQGTEQYF.

The rearrangement uses TRBV11-3 and TRBJ2-7, with D possibly TRBD1 on 5 matching bases. V lost 5 bases and J lost 7, with 18 bases in between. CDR3 length: 14 residues. CDR1 SGHNT and CDR2 YENEEA come from the germline V gene. This CDR3 reads CASSPRARVREQYF. Written as DNA, the CDR3 is TGTGCCAGCAGCCCCAGGGCAAGAGTTCGGGAGCAGTACTTC.

This clone was seen only a few times. This chain uses TRBV6-6 with TRBJ1-5; 8 nucleotides agree with TRBD1. Germline V gene lookup returns CDR1 MNHNY and CDR2 SVGAGI (reference sequence). This CDR3 is 15 amino acids long. V lost 5 bases to trimming and J lost 3 bases; unmatched junction nucleotides: 6. CDR3 DNA: TGTGCCAGCAGTGAGGGACAGGCGATCAATCAGCCCCAGCATTTT. Amino acid sequence: CASSEGQAINQPQHF.

The genes are TRBV15 and TRBJ1-2; maybe TRBD1 (6 bases). With 4 bases removed from V and 11 bases from J, the gap between germline ends came to 17 bases. The V gene's germline CDR1 is LNHNV and CDR2 YYDKDF (reference sequence). The CDR3 runs 13 residues. The CDR3 DNA follows: TGTGCCACCAGCAACCGACGACAGGAGGAATACACCTTC. This codes for CATSNRRQEEYTF.